The 4 T cell receptor beta chains given below trace back to one sample, sequenced in a study of blood T cell repertoires in COVID-19. The assay was immunoSEQ multiplex PCR, and TCRdb's table has in-frame clones only and misses some. The sample records 60,000 to 80,000 clones, approximately 80% being singletons. The source material was peripheral blood. These receptors originate from a man between 50 and 59 years old with COVID-19, enrolled during active disease.

This sequence joins TRBV19 and TRBJ1-1; D possibly corresponds to TRBD1 (5 bases). Germline CDR1 reads LNHDA; CDR2 reads SQIVND (reference sequence). CDR3 length equals 13 residues. Deletions cut 7 bases from V and 9 bases from J, with 18 bases between. CDR3 loop: CASMRRAEIQAFF. In DNA, the CDR3 is TGTGCCAGTATGCGCAGGGCGGAGATTCAAGCTTTCTTT.

The chain combines TRBV11-2 with TRBJ1-1, with 9 bases that match TRBD1. This CDR3 region has 15 residues. From germline, CDR1 is SGHAT and CDR2 FQNNGV. The V and J ends lost 2 bases and 2 bases, in that order; junction bases with no gene match: 3. Here the CDR3 reads CASSLPTGGNTEAFF. The CDR3 DNA reads TGTGCCAGCAGCTTACCGACAGGGGGAAACACTGAAGCTTTCTTT.

This clone is a singleton in its sample. The chain has TRBV2 and TRBJ2-4; D unclear. Deletions cut 0 bases from V and 0 bases from J, with 12 bases between. CDR3 length: 17 amino acids. Per germline, CDR1 SNHLY and CDR2 FYNNEI. The CDR3: CASSEARSVIAKNIQYF. CDR3 bases: TGTGCCAGCAGTGAAGCGCGAAGCGTTATAGCCAAAAACATTCAGTACTTC.

The chain is built from TRBV7-8 and TRBJ2-7; 11 bases map to TRBD1. The germline V gene has CDR1 SGHVS and CDR2 FQNEAQ. The CDR3 has 15 amino acids. The V gene end was trimmed by 5 bases and the J gene end by 0 bases; junction bases not matched to a gene: 3. The CDR3 sequence is CASSQGQGVSYEQYF. The DNA of the CDR3 is TGTGCCAGCAGCCAGGGACAGGGGGTCTCCTACGAGCAGTACTTC.